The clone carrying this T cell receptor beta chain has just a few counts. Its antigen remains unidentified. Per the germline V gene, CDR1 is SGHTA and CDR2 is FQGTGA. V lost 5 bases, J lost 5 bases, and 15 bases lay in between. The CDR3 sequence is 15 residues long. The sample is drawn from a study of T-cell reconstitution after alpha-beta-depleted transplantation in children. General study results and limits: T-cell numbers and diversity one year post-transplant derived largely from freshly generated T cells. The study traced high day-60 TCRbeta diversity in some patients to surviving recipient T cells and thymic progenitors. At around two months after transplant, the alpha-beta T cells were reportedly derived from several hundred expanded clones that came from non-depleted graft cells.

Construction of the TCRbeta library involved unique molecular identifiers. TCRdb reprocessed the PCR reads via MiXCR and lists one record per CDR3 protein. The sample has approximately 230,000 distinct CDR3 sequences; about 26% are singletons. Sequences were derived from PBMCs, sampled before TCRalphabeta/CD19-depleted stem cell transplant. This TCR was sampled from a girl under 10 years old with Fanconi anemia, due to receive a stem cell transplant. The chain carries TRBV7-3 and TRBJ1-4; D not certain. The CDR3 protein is CASSASGAGNEKLFF. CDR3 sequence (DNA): TGTGCCAGCAGCGCATCCGGCGCGGGCAATGAAAAACTGTTTTTT.